This record concerns one T cell receptor beta chain sequence. The length of the CDR3 is 15 residues. Trimming at V came to 4 bases and at J to 7 bases, leaving 9 bases not matched to a gene. Germline V gene sequence: CDR1 MNHEY, CDR2 SVGAGI. This sample is part of a study of cytomegalovirus exposure and HLA in healthy donors. Vbeta (60) and Jbeta (13) primers were used in the PCR. The assay was immunoSEQ multiplex PCR, and TCRdb's table has in-frame clones only and misses some. The table has 25,000 to 30,000 clones, roughly 60% seen once. The origin of this receptor is a male donor in good health and CMV-seropositive. Sequenced sample: PBMCs. The rearrangement links TRBV6-5 to TRBJ1-4; 7 bases agree with TRBD1. The CDR3, as DNA: TGTGCCAGCAGTTCCGGGGTAGGGGGCGGTGAAAAACTGTTTTTT. This gives the protein CASSSGVGGGEKLFF.